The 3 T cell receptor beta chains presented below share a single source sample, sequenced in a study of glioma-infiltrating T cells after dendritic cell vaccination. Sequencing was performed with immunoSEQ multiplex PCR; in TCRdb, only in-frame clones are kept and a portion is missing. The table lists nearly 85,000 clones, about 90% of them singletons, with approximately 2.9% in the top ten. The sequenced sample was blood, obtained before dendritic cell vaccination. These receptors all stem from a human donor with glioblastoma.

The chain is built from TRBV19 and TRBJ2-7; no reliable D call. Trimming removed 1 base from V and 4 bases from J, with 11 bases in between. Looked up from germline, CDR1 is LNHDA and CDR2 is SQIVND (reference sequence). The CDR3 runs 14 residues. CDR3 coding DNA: TGTGCCAGTAGTATAGGTCACGCCCGGTACGAGCAGTACTTC. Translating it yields CASSIGHARYEQYF.

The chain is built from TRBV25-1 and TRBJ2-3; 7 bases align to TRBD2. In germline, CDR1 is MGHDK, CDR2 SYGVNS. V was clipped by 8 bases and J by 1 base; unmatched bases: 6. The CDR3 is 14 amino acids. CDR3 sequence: CASGETSGTDTQYF. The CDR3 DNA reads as TGTGCCAGCGGGGAAACTAGCGGCACAGATACGCAGTATTTT.

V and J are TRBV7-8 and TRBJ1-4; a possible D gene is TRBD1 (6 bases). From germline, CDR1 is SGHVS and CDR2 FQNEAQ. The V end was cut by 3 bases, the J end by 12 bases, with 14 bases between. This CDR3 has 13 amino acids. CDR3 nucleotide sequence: TGTGCCAGCAGCTTTGGGGGTGAGGGGGAACTGTTTTTT. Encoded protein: CASSFGGEGELFF.